Presented here are 5 T cell receptor beta chains from one specimen sequenced in a study of cytomegalovirus exposure and HLA in healthy donors. Here immunoSEQ multiplex PCR was the method, and the copy in TCRdb shows in-frame clones only, minus some. The sample contains about 49,000 clones, approximately 95% of which appear only once. Sequencing was performed on PBMCs. All receptors derive from a woman between 18 and 30 years old in good health and CMV-seropositive.

The V call is TRBV19, the J call TRBJ2-7, with 10 bases fitting TRBD2. The CDR3 covers 14 residues. The germline gives CDR1 LNHDA, CDR2 SQIVND (reference sequence). Losses at the gene ends were 4 bases for V and 0 bases for J; bases not matched to a gene: 0. CDR3 in amino acids: CASSTSGSSYEQYF. In nucleotides, the CDR3 is TGTGCCAGTAGTACTAGCGGGAGCTCCTACGAGCAGTACTTC.

The chain uses TRBV11-1 and TRBJ1-1, with TRBD1 as a possible D gene (5 bases). CDR3 length: 14 amino acids. Germline-derived CDR1 and CDR2 are SGHAT and FQDESV (reference sequence). Trimming pared 5 bases from V and 2 bases from J, leaving 12 bases between. In DNA, the CDR3 is TGTGCCAGCAGCCTCGGCAGGGCCAACACTGAAGCTTTCTTT. The encoded protein is CASSLGRANTEAFF.

Here the CDR3 reads CASRPRTSASYEQYF. The CDR3 nucleotides are TGTGCCAGCAGACCCCGGACTAGCGCCTCCTACGAGCAGTACTTC. The V call is TRBV28, the J call TRBJ2-7, with TRBD2 matching 9 bases. Unmatched junction bases numbered 6, after V lost 6 bases and J lost 0 bases. Germline loops: CDR1 MDHEN, CDR2 SYDVKM. The CDR3 is made up of 15 amino acids.

This clone is a singleton in its sample. The V call is TRBV28, the J call TRBJ2-7; 7 bases align to TRBD2. The CDR3 loop spans 12 amino acids. Trimming at V came to 8 bases and at J to 4 bases, leaving 5 bases not matched to a gene. The V gene's germline CDR1 is MDHEN and CDR2 SYDVKM. CDR3 region: CASLGEGYEQYF. Here the CDR3 DNA reads TGTGCCAGCCTGGGGGAGGGGTACGAGCAGTACTTC.

About this clone: The junction departs from germline at one end; a sequencing error may be responsible. This rearrangement joins TRBV7-7 to TRBJ2-7, with 8 bases lining up with TRBD2. Germline CDR1 is SSHAT and CDR2 is FNYEAQ (reference sequence). The CDR3 has 17 residues. Here the CDR3 reads CASSGVAGPSTLYEQYF. The CDR3, as DNA: TGTGCTAGCAGCGGAGTAGCGGGACCTTCGACCCTCTACGAGCAGTACTTC.